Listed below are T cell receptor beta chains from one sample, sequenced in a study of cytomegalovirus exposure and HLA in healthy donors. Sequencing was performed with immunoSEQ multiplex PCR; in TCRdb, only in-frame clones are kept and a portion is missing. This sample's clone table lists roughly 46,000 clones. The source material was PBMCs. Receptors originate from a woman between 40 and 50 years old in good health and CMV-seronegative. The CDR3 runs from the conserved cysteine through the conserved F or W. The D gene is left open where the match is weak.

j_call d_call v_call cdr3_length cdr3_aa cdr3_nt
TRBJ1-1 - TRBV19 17 CASSILLGLTRNTEAFF TGTGCCAGTAGTATTCTTTTGGGACTCACAAGGAACACTGAAGCTTTCTTT
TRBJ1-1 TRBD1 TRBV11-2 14 CASSLRIGGAEAFF TGTGCCAGCAGCCTCAGGATAGGGGGCGCTGAAGCTTTCTTT
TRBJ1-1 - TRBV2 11 CASGEGTRAFF TGTGCCAGCGGGGAGGGGACGAGGGCTTTCTTT
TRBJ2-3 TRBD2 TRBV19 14 CATNSGTSTDTQYF TGTGCCACTAATAGCGGGACTAGCACAGATACGCAGTATTTT
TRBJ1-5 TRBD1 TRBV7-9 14 CASRKTGSNQPQHF TGTGCCAGCAGGAAGACAGGGAGCAATCAGCCCCAGCATTTT
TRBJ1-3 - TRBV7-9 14 CASRSQSSGNTIYF TGTGCCAGCAGATCACAGAGCTCTGGAAACACCATATATTTT
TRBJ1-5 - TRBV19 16 CASRRGDRLSNQPQHF TGTGCCAGTAGGAGAGGAGACAGGTTGAGCAATCAGCCCCAGCATTTT
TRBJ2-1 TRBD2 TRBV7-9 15 CASSPRAGGPVEQFF TGTGCCAGCAGCCCCCGTGCGGGAGGGCCGGTTGAGCAGTTCTTC
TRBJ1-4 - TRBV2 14 CASTASGANEKLFF TGTGCCAGCACGGCGAGTGGAGCTAATGAAAAACTGTTTTTT
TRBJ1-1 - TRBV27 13 CASSFGTNTEAFF TGTGCCAGCAGTTTTGGGACAAACACTGAAGCTTTCTTT
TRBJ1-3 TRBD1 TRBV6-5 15 CASSYWTGLGNTIYF TGTGCCAGCAGTTACTGGACAGGCCTAGGAAACACCATATATTTT
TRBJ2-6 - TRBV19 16 CASSMGGRSGANVLTF TGTGCCAGTAGTATGGGGGGAAGGTCTGGGGCCAACGTCCTGACTTTC
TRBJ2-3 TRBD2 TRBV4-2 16 CASSYSGTSGRDTQYF TGTGCCAGCAGCTACTCCGGGACTAGCGGGAGAGATACGCAGTATTTT
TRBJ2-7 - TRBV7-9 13 CASSLDGDYEQYF TGTGCCAGCAGCTTGGACGGGGACTACGAGCAGTACTTC
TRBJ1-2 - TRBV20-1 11 CSASTVYGYTF TGCAGTGCTTCGACAGTCTATGGCTACACCTTC
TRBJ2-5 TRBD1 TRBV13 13 CASSLTGGETQYF TGTGCCAGCAGCTTGACAGGGGGCGAGACCCAGTACTTC
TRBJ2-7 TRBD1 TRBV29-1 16 CSVESGTGMGAIEQYF TGCAGCGTTGAGTCCGGGACAGGGATGGGGGCTATCGAGCAGTACTTC
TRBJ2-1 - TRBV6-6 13 CASSKTLAGEQFF TGTGCCAGCAGTAAGACTCTCGCCGGGGAGCAGTTCTTC
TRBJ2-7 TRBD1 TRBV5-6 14 CASSFGTASYEQYF TGTGCCAGCAGCTTTGGGACAGCATCCTACGAGCAGTACTTC
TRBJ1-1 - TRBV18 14 CASSPGILNTEAFF TGTGCCAGCTCCCCCGGGATTTTGAACACTGAAGCTTTCTTT
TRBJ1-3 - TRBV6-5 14 CATVPRGGVRTIYF TGTGCCACCGTGCCCCGGGGGGGAGTCCGCACCATATATTTT
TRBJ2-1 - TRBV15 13 CATASSSYNEQFF TGTGCCACCGCATCGAGCTCCTACAATGAGCAGTTCTTC
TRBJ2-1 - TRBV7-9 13 CADEEGGYNEQFF TGTGCCGACGAAGAGGGGGGGTACAATGAGCAGTTCTTC
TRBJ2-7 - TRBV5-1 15 CASSLVRGIRYEQYF TGCGCCAGCAGCTTGGTTCGGGGAATCAGGTACGAGCAGTACTTC
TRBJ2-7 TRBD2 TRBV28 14 CAVTSGSRSYEQYF TGTGCCGTGACTAGCGGGAGTCGGTCCTACGAGCAGTACTTC
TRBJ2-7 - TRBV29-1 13 CSVGLRGVYEQYF TGCAGCGTTGGTCTCAGGGGGGTTTACGAGCAGTACTTC
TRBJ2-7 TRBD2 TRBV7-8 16 CASSPLLASEDYEQYF TGTGCCAGCAGCCCCTTACTAGCGTCTGAAGACTACGAGCAGTACTTC
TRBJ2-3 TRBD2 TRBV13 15 CASSSGLADTDTQYF TGTGCCAGCAGCAGTGGACTAGCGGATACAGATACGCAGTATTTT
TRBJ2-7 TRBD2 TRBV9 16 CASSVGGSGNAYEQYF TGTGCCAGCAGCGTAGGGGGTAGCGGGAACGCCTACGAGCAGTACTTC
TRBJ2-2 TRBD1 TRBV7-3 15 CASSAQGENTGELFF TGTGCCAGCAGCGCACAGGGGGAGAACACCGGGGAGCTGTTTTTT
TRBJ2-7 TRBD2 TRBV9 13 CASSLGTSREQYF TGTGCCAGCAGCTTAGGGACTAGTCGAGAGCAGTACTTC
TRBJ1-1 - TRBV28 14 CASSPHDSYTEAFF TGTGCCAGCAGCCCGCACGACAGCTACACTGAAGCTTTCTTT
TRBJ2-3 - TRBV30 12 CAWRQRGDTQYF TGTGCCTGGAGGCAAAGGGGGGATACGCAGTATTTT
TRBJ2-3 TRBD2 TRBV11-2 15 CASSPSGTSTDTQYF TGTGCCAGCAGCCCAAGCGGGACTAGCACAGATACGCAGTATTTT
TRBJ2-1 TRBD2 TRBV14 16 CASSLGGVAGLNEQFF TGTGCCAGCAGCCTCGGCGGGGTAGCGGGACTCAATGAGCAGTTCTTC
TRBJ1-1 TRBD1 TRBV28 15 CASSLPTGVNTEAFF TGTGCCAGCAGTTTACCGACAGGGGTGAACACTGAAGCTTTCTTT
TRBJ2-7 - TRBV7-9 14 CASSLLRDIPEQYF TGTGCCAGCAGCTTGCTGCGGGATATACCCGAGCAGTACTTC
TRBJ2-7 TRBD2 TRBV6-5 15 CASSYPTSGAGEQYF TGTGCCAGCAGTTACCCTACTAGCGGGGCCGGGGAGCAGTACTTC
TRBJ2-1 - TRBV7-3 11 CASSLGDEQFF TGTGCCAGCAGCTTGGGCGATGAGCAGTTCTTC
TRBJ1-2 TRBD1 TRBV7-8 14 CASRTTGTGQGYTF TGTGCCAGCAGAACGACAGGGACGGGGCAGGGCTACACCTTC
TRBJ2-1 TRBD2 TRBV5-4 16 CASSSPTSPTGDEQFF TGTGCCAGCAGCTCACCGACTAGCCCAACTGGCGATGAGCAGTTCTTC